The source of this TCR beta chain is a study of cytomegalovirus exposure and HLA in healthy donors. In the case of this clone: Its antigen is unidentified.

Looked up from germline, CDR1 is SGHRS and CDR2 is YFSETQ. Trimming at V came to 4 bases and at J to 2 bases, leaving 9 bases not matched to a gene. CDR3 length: 17 residues. The PCR had 60 Vbeta and 13 Jbeta primers. The table came from immunoSEQ multiplex PCR; TCRdb's copy has only in-frame clones and leaves some out. This table holds tens of thousands of clones, around 80% found once. Study-level findings and limits: In a later analysis, TCR beta V- and J-gene trimming was associated with a missense DCLRE1C variant. Analyses of presence and absence presupposed an approximately uniform sequencing depth across donors.

This sequence was found in a male donor in good health and CMV-seronegative. J is TRBJ2-1 and V is TRBV5-1, with 10 bases lining up with TRBD2. Sequencing was performed on PBMCs. The CDR3 DNA follows: TGCGCCAGCAGCGACCCTCGGACTAGCGGCCCCTACAATGAGCAGTTCTTC. It specifies CASSDPRTSGPYNEQFF.